The 3 T cell receptor beta chains presented below share a single source sample, sequenced in a study of blood T cell repertoires in COVID-19. Repertoires were generated with immunoSEQ multiplex PCR, while TCRdb's copy carries only in-frame clones and drops some. The sample holds around 180,000 clones, around 83% seen once. Sequencing was carried out using peripheral blood. Receptor source: a human donor in a cohort sampled during active COVID-19.

The chain uses TRBV5-3 and TRBJ2-2, with 9 bases aligning to TRBD2. TRBV5-3 is an open reading frame whose function is uncertain. Losses at the gene ends were 2 bases for V and 3 bases for J; bases not matched to a gene: 8. CDR3 size: 17 residues. This CDR3 reads CARSFLGGRGYTGELFF. The CDR3 DNA is TGTGCCAGAAGCTTCCTCGGCGGGAGGGGGTACACCGGGGAGCTGTTTTTT.

The chain employs TRBV11-3 and TRBJ2-5; 15 bases match TRBD2. Germline trimming cut 5 bases from V and 5 bases from J; bases unmatched to any gene: 6. The CDR3 extends over 16 amino acids. From germline, CDR1 is SGHNT and CDR2 YENEEA. The CDR3 region has the DNA TGTGCCAGCAGCCCGCGGACTAGCGGGAGGGACGAGACCCAGTACTTC. Translation gives CASSPRTSGRDETQYF.

This sequence joins TRBV7-2 and TRBJ2-7; D gene unclear. V lost 2 bases and J 2 bases, leaving 7 bases between the germline ends. This CDR3 has 13 amino acids. Germline lookup yields CDR1 SGHTA and CDR2 FQGNSA. In DNA form, the CDR3 reads TGTGCCAGCAGCTTAAACAGCCCCTACGAGCAGTACTTC. It translates to CASSLNSPYEQYF.